The T cell receptor (beta chain) under discussion was sequenced for a study of identical twins. General study points: Invariant cells of the MAIT and iNKT types might have partly distorted the zero-insertion analyses. Excess sharing between twins was weaker in beta out-of-frame sequences.

cDNA carried unique molecular identifiers, and a universal primer site was added by template switching. A single record per CDR3 protein comes from TCRdb applying MiXCR to the 5' RACE reads. The repertoire holds about 890,000 distinct CDR3 sequences, with about 12% as singletons. Trimming shortened V by 9 bases and J by 0 bases, and 17 bases separated the two germline ends. Germline V CDR1 and CDR2: KGHDR, SFDVKD. This CDR3 is built from 16 residues. As regards this clonotype: Its antigen is currently unknown.

The data also belong to a second study, concerning yellow fever vaccine responses in identical twins. That investigation notes: Twins showed a vaccine T cell response that reportedly seemed partly convergent, partly personalized.

The material sequenced was PBMCs. The chain uses TRBV24-1 and TRBJ2-1, with a tentative D call TRBD2 (5 bases). This clonotype was obtained from a woman aged 18-30 years in good health. CDR3 protein: CATSLEAPSSYNEQFF. In nucleotides, the CDR3 is TGTGCCACCTCGCTGGAGGCCCCCAGCTCCTACAATGAGCAGTTCTTC.